This record covers a single T cell receptor (beta chain). Its target is unknown. The data were obtained in a study of T cell repertoires in cytomegalovirus infection. Whole-study findings and limits: HLA-C-restricted, CMV-specific TCR beta clonotypes were dominant ex vivo.

From the reads, TCRdb called clonotypes with MiXCR, one entry per CDR3 protein. The sample shows around 530,000 distinct CDR3 sequences, about 26% of them seen only once. Germline lookup yields CDR1 SGHAT and CDR2 FQNNGV. CDR3 size: 14 residues. This clonotype was obtained from a human donor in good health (CMV status not recorded). Some clones in this sample may be carry-over from other donors' samples. This chain joins TRBV11-2 and TRBJ2-3; 10 bases match TRBD2. The sequenced material came from PBMCs. The CDR3 DNA reads as TGTGCGGTCGGGACTAGCGCCCGCACAGATACGCAGTATTTT. Protein product: CAVGTSARTDTQYF.